Reported below is one T cell receptor (beta chain). A single record per CDR3 protein comes from TCRdb applying MiXCR to the 5' RACE reads. Of 95,000 to 110,000 distinct CDR3 sequences in the sample, roughly 11% were seen once. This specimen belongs to a study of early T cells in non-severe SARS-CoV-2 infection. CDR1 and CDR2 (germline): SGHRS, YFSETQ. V shed 2 bases and J shed 5 bases, with 13 bases lying between them. This CDR3 contains 15 residues. The genes are TRBV5-1 and TRBJ2-2; D possibly corresponds to TRBD2 (6 bases). The material sequenced was whole blood. The source is an adult who was a healthcare worker with PCR-confirmed SARS-CoV-2 infection or an uninfected control (not recorded which). CDR3 residues: CASSFTTAGTGELFF. CDR3 in DNA: TGCGCCAGCAGCTTTACGACGGCGGGAACCGGGGAGCTGTTTTTT.